The source of this T cell receptor beta chain is a study of cytomegalovirus exposure and HLA in healthy donors. In germline, CDR1 is MNHEY, CDR2 SMNVEV (reference sequence). V was clipped by 8 bases and J by 2 bases; unmatched bases: 4. This CDR3 is built from 14 residues. The PCR employed 60 Vbeta primers together with 13 Jbeta primers. Only in-frame clones appear in the TCRdb table, and some are missing; sequencing was by immunoSEQ multiplex PCR. The profile covers about 130,000 clones, with about 74% appearing a single time and roughly 7.5% taken by the ten largest. J is TRBJ2-1 and V is TRBV27, with TRBD2 matching over 9 bases. The specimen was PBMCs. The clonotype originates from a male donor in good health and CMV-seronegative. The CDR3 DNA is TGTGCCAGCGCCTTAGCGGGGGCCTACAATGAGCAGTTCTTC. Its translation: CASALAGAYNEQFF.